This T cell receptor beta chain originates from a study of Ad26.COV2.S vaccination and SARS-CoV-2 variants. Specified treatment: over 15 received Ad26.COV2.S at low or high dose, single or two shots; 5 received placebo; per-sample allocation not given. After the first vaccine or placebo injection, samples were drawn on day 63. Generated by immunoSEQ multiplex PCR, the TCRdb table keeps only in-frame clones and is missing some. The table includes 350,000 to 400,000 clones, roughly nine tenths detected once. A few counts support this clone. Its antigen remains unidentified. The germline V and J ends were trimmed by 3 bases and 2 bases, with 8 bases remaining between them. The CDR3 loop spans 13 amino acids. CDR1 and CDR2 (germline): SGHTA, FQGNSA. Study results and limitations: It was vaccine recipients, not placebo recipients, who had the higher spike-specific TCR breadth.

The sequence derives from a person aged 18 to 59 who received the Ad26.COV2.S COVID-19 vaccine or a placebo. This chain links TRBV7-2 with TRBJ2-7; no reliable D call. The sample was peripheral blood, taken in a trial of Ad26.COV2.S vaccine versus placebo. The CDR3 nucleotides are TGTGCCAGCAGCTTGTTCAGTGCCTACGAGCAGTACTTC. It codes for CASSLFSAYEQYF.